The 20 T cell receptor beta chains listed next were all sequenced from one sample in a study of blood T cell repertoires in COVID-19. Repertoires were generated with immunoSEQ multiplex PCR, while TCRdb's copy carries only in-frame clones and drops some. The sample has hundreds of thousands of clones, approximately 86% seen once; the top ten hold about 12%. The sample was peripheral blood. These receptor sequences come from a woman in her sixties or seventies with COVID-19, enrolled during active disease.

The chain has TRBV5-6 and TRBJ2-7; 8 nucleotides agree with TRBD1. This CDR3 spans 15 amino acids. Germline V gene lookup returns CDR1 SGHDT and CDR2 YYEEEE. Trimming removed 0 bases from V and 0 bases from J; junction bases left unmatched: 2. CDR3 amino acids: CASSLGQGASYEQYF. CDR3 nucleotides: TGTGCCAGCAGCTTGGGGCAGGGGGCCTCCTACGAGCAGTACTTC.

This chain connects TRBV2 to TRBJ2-2, with D unclear. CDR1 and CDR2 (germline): SNHLY, FYNNEI. The CDR3 extends over 14 amino acids. Trimming shortened V by 4 bases and J by 1 base, and 7 bases separated the two germline ends. CDR3 coding DNA: TGTGCCAGCAGTGCCCTCGTGAACACCGGGGAGCTGTTTTTT. Amino acids: CASSALVNTGELFF.

This chain connects TRBV6-1 to TRBJ1-6; D uncertain. Per germline, CDR1 MNHNS and CDR2 SASEGT. The CDR3 sequence is 13 residues long. The V end lost 2 bases, the J end lost 11 bases, and 10 bases lay between the germline ends. The CDR3 nucleotides read TGTGCCAGCAGTGAAACAGTCAGCACACCCCTCCACTTT. The encoded protein is CASSETVSTPLHF.

This sequence joins TRBV6-5 and TRBJ2-5; D might be TRBD2 (5 bases). The length of the CDR3 is 15 residues. Germline CDR1 is MNHEY and CDR2 is SVGAGI. Trimming took 5 bases from V and 1 from J, leaving 14 bases between them. CDR3: CASSLLAMVQETQYF. CDR3 DNA: TGTGCCAGCAGTCTTCTAGCTATGGTCCAAGAGACCCAGTACTTC.

The chain uses TRBV28 and TRBJ2-5; D perhaps matches TRBD1 (6 bases). V was shortened by 7 bases and J by 3 bases, with 15 bases between the two germline ends. The CDR3 loop spans 14 amino acids. Germline V gene data show CDR1 as MDHEN and CDR2 as SYDVKM. The DNA of the CDR3 is TGTGCCAGCACCTCCCAGGGGCCAGAAGAGACCCAGTACTTC. It is translated as CASTSQGPEETQYF.

This clone was seen a handful of times. The rearrangement joins TRBV12-3 or TRBV12-4 to TRBJ1-2; no firm D call. Trimming left V 8 bases short and J 3 bases short, with 13 bases between. The CDR3 covers 13 residues. In DNA form, the CDR3 reads TGTGCCAGCTCATGGAGCGGCCACTATGGCTACACCTTC. Residues: CASSWSGHYGYTF.

The gene calls are TRBV21-1 and TRBJ1-6. TRBV21-1 is noted as a pseudogene. This CDR3 is 21 amino acids long. CDR3 residues: CASSKKVADPRGGSYNSPLHF. CDR3 nucleotide sequence: TGTGCCAGCAGCAAAAAAGTTGCCGACCCTCGGGGGGGCTCCTATAATTCACCCCTCCACTTT.

This chain joins TRBV5-5 and TRBJ1-1; 9 bases line up with TRBD1. This CDR3 has 14 residues. Germline CDR1 is SGHKS and CDR2 is YYEKEE (reference sequence). After removal of 6 bases from V and 5 bases from J, the junction contained 8 bases not matched to a gene. CDR3 sequence (DNA): TGTGCCAGCAACGAAGACAGGGGGTTTACTGAAGCTTTCTTT. Translating gives CASNEDRGFTEAFF.

This chain connects TRBV18 to TRBJ2-2; D remains ambiguous. Germline lookup yields CDR1 KGHSH and CDR2 LQKENI. The CDR3 is made up of 13 amino acids. V shed 0 bases and J shed 6 bases, with 5 bases lying between them. CDR3 in amino acids: CASSPPSAGELFF. CDR3 DNA sequence: TGTGCCAGCTCACCACCCAGCGCCGGGGAGCTGTTTTTT.

This chain uses TRBV5-4 with TRBJ1-2; D is unclear. V lost 1 base to trimming and J lost 4 bases, with 14 bases between them. There are 15 residues in the CDR3. Germline V gene lookup returns CDR1 SGHNT and CDR2 YYREEE (reference sequence). DNA for the CDR3: TGTGCCAGCAGCTTGATTGCGGCAGCAACCTATGGCTACACCTTC. The encoded protein is CASSLIAAATYGYTF.

CDR3 residues: CASSYDPRGYTF. The DNA for the CDR3 is TGTGCCAGCAGCTATGACCCTAGGGGCTACACCTTC. This rearrangement joins TRBV12-3 or TRBV12-4 to TRBJ1-2; D not certain. The V end was cut by 6 bases, the J end by 8 bases, with 13 bases between. The CDR3 extends over 12 amino acids.

The chain couples TRBV5-6 to TRBJ2-4, with TRBD1 matching 8 bases. Germline V CDR1 and CDR2: SGHDT, YYEEEE. The CDR3 totals 16 residues. V dropped 2 bases and J dropped 0; count of bases not matched to a gene: 4. CDR3 nucleotide sequence: TGTGCCAGCAGCTTCAGGACAGGGCTAGCCAAAAACATTCAGTACTTC. Its protein is CASSFRTGLAKNIQYF.

The V call is TRBV15, the J call TRBJ1-5; weak D call: TRBD1 (6 bases). CDR3 size: 14 residues. V lost 1 base to trimming and J lost 5 bases, with 9 bases between them. Germline V gene sequence: CDR1 LNHNV, CDR2 YYDKDF (reference sequence). This CDR3 is CATSRGRGDQPQHF. CDR3 DNA sequence: TGTGCCACCAGCAGAGGCAGGGGAGATCAGCCCCAGCATTTT.

The chain uses TRBV6-1 and TRBJ2-3; TRBD2 agrees at 12 bases. Germline V gene data show CDR1 as MNHNS and CDR2 as SASEGT. The ends lost 4 bases at V and 0 bases at J; junction bases unmatched: 5. This CDR3 is 17 amino acids long. The CDR3 nucleotides are TGTGCCAGCAGTGCGACTAGCGGGGGACCTAGCACAGATACGCAGTATTTT. Protein: CASSATSGGPSTDTQYF.

This rearrangement joins TRBV12-5 to TRBJ1-1, with D perhaps TRBD1 (6 bases). Germline values: CDR1 LGHNT, CDR2 FRNRAP. The V gene lost 2 bases and the J gene lost 3 bases, with 22 bases spanning the gap. The CDR3 has 18 amino acids. Here the CDR3 reads CASGLTHRQVRKDTEAFF. Written as DNA, the CDR3 is TGTGCTAGTGGTTTGACCCATCGACAGGTTCGCAAAGACACTGAAGCTTTCTTT.

This chain joins TRBV28 and TRBJ2-3; possibly TRBD2 for D (6 bases). V lost 8 bases and J lost 2, with 11 bases in between. CDR3 length equals 13 residues. Germline CDR1 MDHEN, CDR2 SYDVKM. CDR3 amino acids: CASDTSLTDTQYF. In DNA form, the CDR3 reads TGTGCCAGCGATACTAGCCTCACAGATACGCAGTATTTT.

V and J are TRBV5-1 and TRBJ2-5, with D maybe TRBD1 (6 bases). The CDR3 is 15 residues long. The V and J ends lost 1 base and 3 bases respectively, with 13 bases between them. Per germline, CDR1 SGHRS and CDR2 YFSETQ. The CDR3 sequence: CASSLLGGLEETQYF. The DNA of the CDR3 is TGCGCCAGCAGCTTGCTAGGGGGTCTGGAAGAGACCCAGTACTTC.

This chain links TRBV10-3 with TRBJ2-2; the D gene is possibly TRBD2 (6 bases). Per the germline V gene, CDR1 is ENHRY and CDR2 is SYGVKD. Trimming stripped 11 bases from V and 1 base from J, with 14 bases between. The CDR3 is 14 residues long. CDR3 loop: CASTRGENTGELFF. CDR3 sequence (DNA): TGTGCCTCTACGCGGGGCGAGAACACCGGGGAGCTGTTTTTT.

A few counts support this clone. The chain combines TRBV29-1 with TRBJ2-1, with D unclear. CDR1 and CDR2 from the germline V gene are SQVTM and ANQGSEA. The CDR3 runs 10 residues. V dropped 7 bases and J dropped 5 bases, with 6 bases sitting between them. The CDR3 DNA reads as TGCAGCGGGGCCCACAATGAGCAGTTCTTC. Its protein is CSGAHNEQFF.

The chain uses TRBV29-1 and TRBJ2-3, with TRBD1 matching over 7 bases. CDR1 and CDR2 from the germline V gene are SQVTM and ANQGSEA. The CDR3 consists of 11 residues. V shed 6 bases, J shed 6 bases, and the junction held 3 bases outside the gene matches. CDR3 nucleotide sequence: TGCAGCGTAGCACAGGGGGATACGCAGTATTTT. Residues: CSVAQGDTQYF.